The clone carrying this T cell receptor beta chain was observed a few times. Arm-PCR of CDR3 regions with iRepertoire HTBI primers generated TCR beta libraries. TCRdb used MiXCR to reprocess the multiplex PCR reads, holding one entry per CDR3 protein. Altogether about 620,000 distinct CDR3 sequences are present, less than 20% being singletons, with the ten largest covering about 17%. The data were taken from a study of regulatory T cells in long-lasting Graves disease. Looked up from germline, CDR1 is DFQATT and CDR2 is SNEGSKA (reference sequence). The V gene lost 3 bases and the J gene lost 0 bases, with 12 bases spanning the gap. CDR3 length equals 15 residues. Time point defined: newly diagnosed GD, antithyroid drugs for less than 3 months. Researchers made the TCR library from RNA that was extracted from PBMCs. This sample was shared with a second study, whose subject was T cells in Graves' hyperthyroidism and ophthalmopathy. That work adds: The study excluded patients with uncontrolled infection, other autoimmune disease, pregnancy or lactation.

The chain joins TRBV20-1 to TRBJ1-5; D not resolved. The sequence was obtained from a woman aged 25 to 45 with Graves disease. This specimen was peripheral blood mononuclear cells (PBMCs), taken at new diagnosis, from a patient treated with antithyroid drugs. CDR3 region: CSARDSPYSNQPQHF. Written as DNA, the CDR3 is TGCAGTGCTAGGGATTCACCTTATAGCAATCAGCCCCAGCATTTT.